This TCR beta chain comes out of a study of vaccination and CD4 T cells after COVID-19. Study summary: Roughly ten convalescent cases were mild and one was severe, and all had been SARS-CoV-2 positive by nasal swab PCR.

The V gene end was trimmed by 6 bases and the J gene end by 0 bases; junction bases not matched to a gene: 12. The CDR3 sequence is 17 residues long. Germline CDR1 is MNHNS and CDR2 is SASEGT. Study-level points and caveats: SARS-CoV-2-reactive clonotype medians increased from around 20 to 38, not significantly.

Treatment defined: approximately nine-day PBMC culture with coronavirus spike peptide pools or control peptides (ViraFEST assay). This clonotype was observed a handful of times. The antigen is undetermined. Oncomine TCR Beta short-read sequencing was applied to DNA from cultured CD4+ T cells. TCRdb reprocessed the PCR reads with MiXCR, giving one entry per CDR3 protein. The table has 11,000 to 15,000 distinct CDR3 sequences, 25% to 30% seen once. The sample was CD4+ T cells from blood, cultured in vitro. The J gene is TRBJ1-2, the V gene TRBV6-1, with 8 bases lining up with TRBD1. This sequence originates from a human donor who had recovered from COVID-19. The CDR3 protein is CASRRDRNLLSNYGYTF. CDR3 bases: TGTGCCAGCAGGAGGGACAGGAACCTCTTATCTAACTATGGCTACACCTTC.